This TCR beta chain was profiled in a study of shared clonotypes between healthy human individuals. Study-wide results and caveats: Memory subsets generally showed lower estimated richness than naive subsets.

A word on this clone: Antigen specificity is unknown.

TCRdb's table, derived via immunoSEQ multiplex PCR, lists solely in-frame clones and lacks some. The sample carries over 1.4 million clones, roughly 96% recorded once. The origin of this receptor is a man aged 30 to 45 in good health. Sequenced material: naive CD4+ T cells sorted from blood. Subset here: CD45RA+ positively selected.

This CDR3 reads CASSLGPQGDYGYTF. CDR3 in DNA: TGTGCCAGCAGCTTAGGCCCACAAGGGGACTATGGCTACACCTTC. The J gene is TRBJ1-2, the V gene TRBV7-6, with D possibly being TRBD1 (5 bases). Trimming removed 1 base from V and 3 bases from J, with 12 bases in between. This CDR3 comprises 15 residues. Germline V lookup: CDR1 SGHVS, CDR2 FNYEAQ.